This TCR beta chain comes out of a study of regulatory T cells in long-lasting Graves disease (dated by TCRdb to 2020 to 2023). In terms of the full investigation: Newly diagnosed Graves' disease patients had taken antithyroid drugs for less than 3 months. Peripheral blood TCR sequencing and RNA sequencing compared persistent Graves' disease patients with newly diagnosed Graves' disease patients. The study was registered as a clinical trial and conducted in China. TCR sequencing covered 13 persistent and approximately 20 newly diagnosed Graves' disease patients, approximately 33 samples in total.

The paper's findings and limits, for the study overall: Sequencing and analysis were limited to the TCR beta chain. Peripheral blood alone was examined, since thyroid tissue, which constituted the primary lesion, could not be accessed. More public clonotypes were shared among persistent patients (under 3,000) than among newly diagnosed patients (966). Preferential use of TRBV28, TRBJ1-2 and TRBJ2-5 was observed in persistent disease, whereas TRBV20-1 and TRBJ2-1 were favored in newly diagnosed disease. The authors noted that the small sample size was a limitation that may lower accuracy. Compared with newly diagnosed patients, patients with persistent Graves' disease had lower TCR Shannon entropy and fewer highly expanded clones, which suggests clonal expansion.

This clonotype appeared many times. The specificity of this receptor is unknown. One base away there is no much larger clone; base qualities are not given. Reading the germline V gene (reference sequence) gives CDR1 LGHDT and CDR2 YNNKEL. Reading from cysteine to phenylalanine, the CDR3 counts 13 amino acids. Kept here is only the CDR3 DNA, which spans 39 bases and is read in frame from base 1. Between the V and J ends, shortened by 5 bases and 1 base respectively, the junction contains 8 bases. The time point label of this sample denotes: newly diagnosed GD, antithyroid drugs for less than 3 months. RNA was extracted from PBMCs in TRIzol for both TCR sequencing and RNA sequencing. Graves' disease was diagnosed according to American Thyroid Association guidelines. Patients for the study were recruited at an endocrinology department in Xi'an, China. Each patient gave about 9.1 milliliters of peripheral blood, collected in an EDTA anticoagulant tube. Ficoll Paque Plus density gradient separation was used to isolate PBMCs, and no further T cell sorting was performed. An Agilent 2100 Bioanalyzer and agarose gel were used to assess RNA quality, and a NanoDrop 2000 was used to measure RNA concentration.

Receptor amplification or capture employed multiplex PCR. The listed sequencing device is Illumina HiSeq 4000. iRepertoire HTBI primers and Arm-PCR amplification of CDR3 regions were used to construct TCR beta libraries. PCR products were gel purified before sequencing. The published analysis was carried out like this. A total of roughly 67 TRBV and 14 TRBJ segments were identified across samples and were used for gene usage analysis of CDR3 amino acid clonotypes. COPE and FqMerger were used to merge the filtered high-quality paired reads into contigs. BLAST was used to align contigs to IMGT TRBV, TRBD and TRBJ reference genes, with CDR3 defined following IMGT. Any clonotype with a frequency above 0.1% was counted as a highly expanded clone. Repertoire diversity was measured by Shannon entropy, and V-J evenness by the Gini coefficient. Clonotypes shared by more than one individual were considered public. Using fastp at Q25 and MiXCR, TCRdb reprocessed the public reads and kept productive beta chains. When rows share a CDR3 protein, they turn into one entry using the most common DNA and genes. It is TCRdb's table, rather than the study itself, that gives the V and J calls and clone size. Across this sample there are about 210,000 distinct CDR3 sequences, with roughly 19% seen only once. The top ten constitute about 12% of the sample.

These data also formed part of another study, on T cells in Graves' hyperthyroidism and ophthalmopathy. As the second paper documents: A patient counted as having stable Graves' hyperthyroidism if no progression to ophthalmopathy occurred over 18 months of follow-up. The hyperthyroidism patients were between 18 and 65 years old and newly diagnosed, with a disease duration of less than 2 months. Any patient with an uncontrolled infection, another autoimmune disease, pregnancy or lactation was excluded. Diagnoses relied on clinical symptoms, serum thyroxine and TRAb, thyroid ultrasound and orbital computed tomography. For the first round of RT-PCR on the TCR CDR3, the HTBI primer set was used together with the Qiagen OneStep RT-PCR kit. Most expanded thyroid clonotypes (frequency above 0.001) were also detected in blood, a finding suggesting that blood repertoires may reflect thyroid immune responses. Ophthalmopathy was separated from stable hyperthyroidism by a 13 V-J signature model, with approximately 86% sensitivity and 81% to 82% specificity obtained in cross-validation and 80%/75% obtained in testing. In validation, progression to ophthalmopathy was predicted by the model with 55% to 71% sensitivity and 72% to 85% specificity, a median of about 6 months before onset. To identify distinguishing TCR V-J signatures, a discovery cohort of 95 to 100 patients was used, comprising 43 with Graves' ophthalmopathy and around 57 with stable Graves' hyperthyroidism. Prospective prediction of ophthalmopathy was tested in an independent validation cohort consisting of about 20 hyperthyroidism patients and over 15 patients who later progressed to ophthalmopathy. For training and testing, the 100 or so patients in the discovery cohort were randomly divided in a 7:3 ratio. Thyroid tissue and blood T-cell repertoires from six Graves' hyperthyroidism patients were also compared in the study. After blood sampling, hyperthyroidism patients were treated with methimazole at a starting dose of 30 mg daily, and ophthalmopathy patients were treated with high-dose intravenous methylprednisolone. Libraries were constructed in a second round of multiplex PCR, after which size selection and purification were carried out. The libraries were sequenced on an Illumina HiSeq2000 using paired-end 100 bp reads. SOAPnuke was used to process the raw data, with reads discarded if the reads contained adapters or uncalled bases, had a mean Phred below 15, or lacked an exact constant-primer or identifier match. COPE v1.2.5 was used to merge high-quality paired reads, and clonotypes were defined as unique nucleotide sequences. MiTCR v1.1 was used to align clonotypes to the IMGT TRBV, TRBD and TRBJ reference segments. Analysis was restricted to V-J combinations with a frequency above 0.0001, which covered over 98% of repertoires. The TCS score was defined as F50 (clonal expansion) divided by E x V (chaos), with BLOSUM62-based TCRdist calculated between CDR3 peptides within each V-J. Welch's t-statistics and random forest reduced fewer than 550 V-J features to about 12, which were used in a naive Bayes classifier (R e1071). Sample size was not statistically predetermined, and investigators were not blinded to group allocation. According to the paper, TCR Vbeta CDR3 sequencing was carried out on 135 peripheral blood samples, which came from about 45 ophthalmopathy, around 74 hyperthyroidism and 17 progressor patients.

This specimen was peripheral blood mononuclear cells (PBMCs), taken at new diagnosis, from a patient treated with antithyroid drugs. This chain is built from TRBV3-1 and TRBJ1-1, with the identity of the D gene unclear. This TCR was sampled from a woman in her twenties or thirties with Graves disease. Donor details come from another sample of the same person, matched by shared clones. In nucleotides, the sequence is TGTGCCAGCAGCGAGAAAAAGAACACTGAAGCTTTCTTT. This yields the protein CASSEKKNTEAFF.